This TCR beta chain was identified in a study of cytomegalovirus exposure and HLA in healthy donors. Study-level results: In all likelihood, a cluster of highly shared sequence variants was a sequencing artifact. Near-uniform donor sequencing depth was presumed by presence/absence analyses. According to reports, the classifier identified cytomegalovirus status with high specificity and sensitivity.

13 Jbeta primers and 60 Vbeta primers were used for the PCR. Libraries were prepared by immunoSEQ multiplex PCR; TCRdb keeps only in-frame clonotypes and omits some of them. In the table there are roughly 180,000 clones, roughly four fifths of which are singletons. A note on this clone: Its target is not known.

Germline CDR1 reads LNHDA; CDR2 reads SQIVND (reference sequence). The V and J ends lost 0 bases and 6 bases respectively, with 8 bases between them. CDR3 length: 13 residues. The clonotype originates from a female donor in good health and CMV-seronegative. This rearrangement joins TRBV19 to TRBJ1-1; D remains unclear. The sample taken for sequencing was PBMCs. The CDR3 reads CASSIEEEAEAFF. The CDR3 nucleotides read TGTGCCAGTAGTATAGAGGAGGAAGCTGAAGCTTTCTTT.